This TCR beta chain is from a study of T-cell memory formation after mild COVID-19. General study points: Later expanders leaned CD4+, whereas day 15 to 85 contracting clones were balanced CD4/CD8. The authors left the SARS-CoV-2 specificity of second-wave clones peaking on day 37 unconfirmed. Memory cells collected pre-infection included some clones that later responded, suggesting cross-reactive memory joined. Mostly located in CM and EM were contracting CD4+ clones, with contracting CD8+ clones located in EMRA.

Notes on this clonotype: No antigen is known for it.

TCRdb called the 5' RACE reads again in MiXCR, with one record for every CDR3 protein. There are more than 200,000 distinct CDR3 sequences in the sample; roughly 17% occur only once, and about 4% lies in the top ten. The receptor was isolated from a man younger than 30 who had mild COVID-19 (a few samples of this study predate the infection). Cell type and time point are not known. Material: PBMCs or a T cell subset sorted from them (not recorded which).

CDR3 sequence (DNA): TGTGCCAGCAGCCCTGACAGCACAAAGTCTGGAAACACCATATATTTT. Translation gives CASSPDSTKSGNTIYF. V is TRBV7-2 and J is TRBJ1-3; possible D gene TRBD1, 5 bases. Trimming took 5 bases from V and 1 from J, leaving 15 bases between them. The CDR3 extends over 16 amino acids. Germline V lookup: CDR1 SGHTA, CDR2 FQGNSA.